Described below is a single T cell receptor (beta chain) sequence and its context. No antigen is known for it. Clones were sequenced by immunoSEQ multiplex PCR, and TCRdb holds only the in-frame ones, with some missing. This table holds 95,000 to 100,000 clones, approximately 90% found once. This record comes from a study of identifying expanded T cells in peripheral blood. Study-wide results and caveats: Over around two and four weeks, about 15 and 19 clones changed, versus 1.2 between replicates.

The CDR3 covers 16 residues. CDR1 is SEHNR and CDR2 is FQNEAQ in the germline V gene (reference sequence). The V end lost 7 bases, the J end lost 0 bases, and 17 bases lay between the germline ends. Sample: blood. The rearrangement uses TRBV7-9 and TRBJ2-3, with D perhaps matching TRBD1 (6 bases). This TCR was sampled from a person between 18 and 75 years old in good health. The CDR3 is CASTPDSSSSTDTQYF. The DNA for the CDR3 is TGTGCCAGCACCCCGGACAGTTCCTCTAGCACAGATACGCAGTATTTT.